One sample yielded the 4 T cell receptor beta chains listed below, sequenced in a study of blood T cell repertoires in COVID-19. The assay was immunoSEQ multiplex PCR, and TCRdb's table has in-frame clones only and misses some. The table lists 250,000 to 400,000 clones, around 90% of them singletons. Sequencing used peripheral blood. The source is a woman under 40 with COVID-19, enrolled during active disease.

The V gene is TRBV21-1, the J gene TRBJ2-7; the table calls TRBD1, which could not be checked here. TRBV21-1 is a recognized pseudogene. This CDR3 is 15 amino acids long. The CDR3 DNA is TGTGCCAGCAGCCTTACCAGGCTCTACTCCTACGAGCAGTACTTC. It is translated as CASSLTRLYSYEQYF.

CDR3 loop: CASSVAPGGSSYNEQFF. The CDR3 DNA follows: TGTGCCAGCAGCGTAGCGCCGGGAGGGTCCTCCTACAATGAGCAGTTCTTC. The chain recombines TRBV9 with TRBJ2-1, with 8 bases fitting TRBD2. The CDR3 covers 17 residues. After removal of 0 bases from V and 0 bases from J, the junction contained 5 bases not matched to a gene. Germline CDR1 reads SGDLS; CDR2 reads YYNGEE.

This clone was found once. The V call is TRBV5-1, the J call TRBJ1-1; 10 bases align to TRBD1. This CDR3 is built from 15 residues. Germline trimming cut 0 bases from V and 3 bases from J; bases unmatched to any gene: 2. Germline values: CDR1 SGHRS, CDR2 YFSETQ. CDR3 residues: CASSLEGQGDTEAFF. CDR3 in DNA: TGCGCCAGCAGCTTGGAAGGACAGGGGGACACTGAAGCTTTCTTT.

The V and J genes are TRBV7-2 and TRBJ2-1, with 13 bases that match TRBD2. Germline loops: CDR1 SGHTA, CDR2 FQGNSA. This CDR3 contains 18 residues. J lost 9 bases, V lost 1 base, and 12 bases had no gene match. This CDR3 reads CASSLVPQTSGRAGEQFF. The CDR3 region has the DNA TGTGCCAGCAGCTTAGTACCCCAAACTAGCGGGAGGGCTGGTGAGCAGTTCTTC. Drawing the rest from reference TRBV7-2 and TRBJ2-1, the complete variable domain is GAGVSQSPSNKVTEKGKDVELRCDPISGHTALYWYRQSLGQGLEFLIYFQGNSAPDKSGLPSDRFSAERTGGSVSTLTIQRTQQEDSAVYLCASSLVPQTSGRAGEQFFGPGTRLTVL.